This is a list of T cell receptor beta chains from one sample in a study of Ad26.COV2.S vaccination and SARS-CoV-2 variants. Profiled with immunoSEQ multiplex PCR; TCRdb holds only in-frame clones, not every one. This table has some 350,000 clones, about 92% appearing once. The sequencing here drew on peripheral blood, taken after recovery from COVID-19. The receptors derive from a human donor who had recovered from COVID-19. Each CDR3 is given with its conserved first and last residue. The order of the fields is J gene, clone size, V gene, CDR3 length, D gene, CDR3 protein, CDR3 DNA. A D gene is named only where the DNA matches it firmly. Only part of the rows carry a size: once, few, many, or a class if the clone is expanded.

TRBJ1-4	.	TRBV6-5	13	.	CASGGTRNEKLFF	TGTGCCAGCGGGGGGACGAGGAATGAAAAACTGTTTTTT
TRBJ2-7	.	TRBV5-1	17	.	CASSVRPDRGSSYEQYF	TGCGCCAGCAGCGTGCGCCCGGACCGGGGGAGTTCCTACGAGCAGTACTTC
TRBJ2-6	.	TRBV20-1	17	.	CSASGREQLSGANVLTF	TGCAGTGCTAGTGGCCGGGAGCAGCTGTCTGGGGCCAACGTCCTGACTTTC
TRBJ1-5	.	TRBV19	16	TRBD1	CASSTHFDRVDQPQHF	TGTGCCAGTAGTACCCACTTTGACAGGGTCGATCAGCCCCAGCATTTT
TRBJ2-3	.	TRBV23-1	11	.	CASSRPDTQYF	TGCGCCAGCAGTCGACCTGATACGCAGTATTTT
TRBJ2-7	.	TRBV5-6	11	.	CASSSAYEQYF	TGTGCCAGCAGCTCTGCCTACGAGCAGTACTTC
TRBJ1-4	.	TRBV9	14	.	CASSAGTKPEKLFF	TGTGCCAGCAGCGCCGGGACGAAGCCTGAAAAACTGTTTTTT
TRBJ1-4	.	TRBV7-2	15	TRBD1	CASSLRGRGGEKLFF	TGTGCCAGCAGCTTAAGGGGCAGGGGGGGAGAAAAACTGTTTTTT
TRBJ1-2	.	TRBV6-5	12	TRBD1	CASSQGADGYTF	TGTGCCAGCAGCCAGGGGGCGGATGGCTACACCTTC
TRBJ2-6	.	TRBV5-5	17	TRBD1	CASSSDREMVGANVLTF	TGTGCCAGCAGCTCGGACAGGGAGATGGTAGGGGCCAACGTCCTGACTTTC
TRBJ2-7	.	TRBV6-6	15	TRBD2	CASSYSTSGYYEQYF	TGTGCCAGCAGTTACTCGACTAGCGGATACTACGAGCAGTACTTC
TRBJ2-3	.	TRBV29-1	11	.	CSVESEDTQYF	TGCAGCGTTGAATCGGAAGATACGCAGTATTTT
TRBJ1-2	.	TRBV6-5	15	.	CASSYAVRQDYGYTF	TGTGCCAGCAGTTACGCGGTGAGACAGGACTATGGCTACACCTTC
TRBJ1-6	.	TRBV19	13	TRBD1	CASRAGQLSPLHF	TGTGCCAGTAGGGCGGGACAGTTATCACCCCTCCACTTT
TRBJ2-1	.	TRBV5-4	14	.	CASSSTSTPAEQFF	TGTGCCAGCAGCTCAACTAGCACCCCGGCTGAGCAGTTCTTC
TRBJ2-5	.	TRBV18	15	.	CASSPQGDGLETQYF	TGTGCCAGCTCACCACAGGGGGATGGCTTAGAGACCCAGTACTTC
TRBJ1-4	.	TRBV5-1	16	TRBD1	CASSLAGWDRNEKLFF	TGCGCCAGCAGCTTGGCAGGATGGGACAGGAATGAAAAACTGTTTTTT
TRBJ1-1	.	TRBV5-1	14	TRBD1	CASSWGQMNTEAFF	TGCGCCAGCAGCTGGGGACAGATGAACACTGAAGCTTTCTTT
TRBJ1-1	.	TRBV5-4	16	TRBD1	CASSPVGGQVVTEAFF	TGTGCCAGCAGCCCTGTGGGGGGACAGGTAGTCACTGAAGCTTTCTTT
TRBJ2-2	few	TRBV10-3	12	.	CAISDFVGELFF	TGTGCCATCAGTGATTTTGTCGGGGAGCTGTTTTTT
TRBJ1-1	.	TRBV10-2	14	TRBD1	CASRRTGVNTEAFF	TGCGCCAGCAGAAGGACAGGGGTGAACACTGAAGCTTTCTTT
TRBJ2-7	.	TRBV7-9	14	TRBD1	CASNLDRPSYEQYF	TGTGCCAGCAACCTGGACAGGCCGTCCTACGAGCAGTACTTC
TRBJ2-5	.	TRBV5-1	15	TRBD2	CASTPGGTSRETQYF	TGCGCCAGCACCCCCGGGGGGACGAGCAGAGAGACCCAGTACTTC
TRBJ1-2	.	TRBV15	14	.	CATSRAGESYGYTF	TGTGCCACCAGCAGAGCCGGTGAGAGCTATGGCTACACCTTC
TRBJ1-1	.	TRBV6-6	16	.	CASSPKRTEPGTEAFF	TGTGCCAGCAGCCCCAAAAGGACAGAGCCGGGCACTGAAGCTTTCTTT
TRBJ1-5	.	TRBV4-1	15	TRBD1	CASSQDGQGDQPQHF	TGCGCCAGCAGCCAAGATGGACAGGGTGATCAGCCCCAGCATTTT
TRBJ1-1	.	TRBV6-5	14	.	CASRLTDTNTEAFF	TGTGCCAGCAGACTGACGGATACGAACACTGAAGCTTTCTTT
TRBJ1-3	.	TRBV25-1	18	.	CASSEYLGRTSSGNTIYF	TGTGCCAGCAGTGAATATCTTGGGCGGACGAGCTCTGGAAACACCATATATTTT
TRBJ2-5	once	TRBV19	14	.	CASSSDWGDLVQYF	TGTGCCAGTAGTTCTGACTGGGGGGATTTGGTCCAGTACTTC
TRBJ1-6	.	TRBV5-6	13	TRBD1	CASRGTGNSPLHF	TGTGCCAGCAGAGGGACAGGGAATTCACCCCTCCACTTT
TRBJ1-1	once	TRBV12-3/TRBV12-4	13	.	CASSLKMNTEAFF	TGTGCCAGCAGTCTGAAAATGAACACTGAAGCTTTCTTT
TRBJ2-5	.	TRBV7-9	16	TRBD2	CASSPPSGGNQETQYF	TGTGCCAGCAGCCCCCCTAGCGGGGGGAACCAAGAGACCCAGTACTTC
TRBJ2-3	.	TRBV2	19	TRBD2	CASIVFGTSGGDNTDTQYF	TGTGCCAGCATAGTTTTTGGGACTAGCGGGGGGGATAACACAGATACGCAGTATTTT
TRBJ2-7	.	TRBV11-2	16	.	CASSLSTGRFGTEQYF	TGTGCCAGCAGCTTGAGTACAGGGAGGTTCGGTACCGAGCAGTACTTC
TRBJ2-2	.	TRBV15	15	TRBD1	CATSTGRGRVGELFF	TGTGCCACCAGCACCGGTAGGGGGCGGGTCGGGGAGCTGTTTTTT
TRBJ2-3	.	TRBV7-9	13	.	CASSQHFGDTQYF	.
TRBJ1-1	.	TRBV4-1	18	TRBD1	CASSQERDRGQGDTEAFF	TGCGCCAGCAGCCAAGAACGGGACAGGGGGCAGGGGGACACTGAAGCTTTCTTT
TRBJ2-1	.	TRBV11-1	15	TRBD1	CASSPRQGSYNEQFF	TGTGCCAGCAGCCCCCGACAGGGTTCCTACAATGAGCAGTTCTTC
TRBJ2-3	.	TRBV28	15	TRBD1	CASSSGQDRTDTQYF	TGTGCCAGCAGCTCGGGACAGGATCGCACAGATACGCAGTATTTT
TRBJ2-5	.	TRBV6-5	13	.	CASSSGDVETQYF	TGTGCCAGCAGTTCCGGGGATGTAGAGACCCAGTACTTC
TRBJ2-7	.	TRBV5-6	14	.	CASSLVGRGYEQYF	TGTGCCAGCAGCTTGGTGGGGCGCGGGTACGAGCAGTACTTC
TRBJ2-2	.	TRBV12-5	14	TRBD1	CASGSTGIGGELFF	TGTGCTAGTGGTTCGACAGGGATTGGCGGGGAGCTGTTTTTT
TRBJ1-2	.	TRBV9	13	.	CASSVSDNYGYTF	TGTGCCAGCAGCGTTTCTGATAACTATGGCTACACCTTC
TRBJ2-1	.	TRBV12-3/TRBV12-4	13	.	CASSLGPRGEQFF	TGTGCCAGCAGTTTAGGACCAAGGGGTGAGCAGTTCTTC
TRBJ1-2	.	TRBV27	12	TRBD1	CASRRTGGGYTF	TGTGCCAGCAGAAGGACAGGAGGTGGCTACACCTTC
TRBJ1-1	.	TRBV19	11	.	CASRRGAEAFF	TGTGCCAGTAGACGTGGGGCTGAAGCTTTCTTT